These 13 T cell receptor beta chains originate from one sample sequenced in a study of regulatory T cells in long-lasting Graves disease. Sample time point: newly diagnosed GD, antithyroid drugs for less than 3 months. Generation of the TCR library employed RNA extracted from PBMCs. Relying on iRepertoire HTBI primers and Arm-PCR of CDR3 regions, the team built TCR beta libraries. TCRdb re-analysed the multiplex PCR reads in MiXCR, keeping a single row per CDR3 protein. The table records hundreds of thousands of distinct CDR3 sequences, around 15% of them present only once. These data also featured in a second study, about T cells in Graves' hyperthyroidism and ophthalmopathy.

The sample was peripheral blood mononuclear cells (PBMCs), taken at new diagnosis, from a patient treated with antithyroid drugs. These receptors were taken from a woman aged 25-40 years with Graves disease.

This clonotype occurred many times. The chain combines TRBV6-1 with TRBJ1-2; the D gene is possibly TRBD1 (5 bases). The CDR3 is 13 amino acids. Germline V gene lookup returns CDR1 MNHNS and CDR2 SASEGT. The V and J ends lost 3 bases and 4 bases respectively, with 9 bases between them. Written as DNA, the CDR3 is TGTGCCAGCAGTGACGGACAAATCTATGGCTACACCTTC. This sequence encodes CASSDGQIYGYTF.

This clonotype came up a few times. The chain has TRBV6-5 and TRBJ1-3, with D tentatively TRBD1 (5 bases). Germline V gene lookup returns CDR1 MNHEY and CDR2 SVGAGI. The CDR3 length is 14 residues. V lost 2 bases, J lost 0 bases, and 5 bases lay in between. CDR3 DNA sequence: TGTGCCAGCAGTTACGACAGCTCTGGAAACACCATATATTTT. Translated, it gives CASSYDSSGNTIYF.

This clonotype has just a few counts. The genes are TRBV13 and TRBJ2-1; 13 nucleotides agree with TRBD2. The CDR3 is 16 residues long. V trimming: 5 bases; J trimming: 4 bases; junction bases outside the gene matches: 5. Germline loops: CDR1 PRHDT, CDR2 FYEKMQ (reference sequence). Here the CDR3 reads CASSRTSGRWYNEQFF. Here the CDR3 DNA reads TGTGCCAGCAGCCGGACTAGCGGGAGATGGTACAATGAGCAGTTCTTC.

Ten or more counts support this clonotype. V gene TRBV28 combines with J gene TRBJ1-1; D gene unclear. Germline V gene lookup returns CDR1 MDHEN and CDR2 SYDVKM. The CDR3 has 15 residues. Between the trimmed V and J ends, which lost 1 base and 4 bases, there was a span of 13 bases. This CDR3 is CASSLSRVRGTEAFF. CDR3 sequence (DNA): TGTGCCAGCAGTTTATCAAGGGTCCGGGGCACTGAAGCTTTCTTT.

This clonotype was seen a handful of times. As DNA, the CDR3 is TGTGCCAGCAGCCAAGACTCGACTAATCGATTTCAGTACTTC. It translates to CASSQDSTNRFQYF. The chain is built from TRBV14 and TRBJ2-7; weak D call: TRBD2 (5 bases). Trimming stripped 0 bases from V and 10 bases from J, with 16 bases between. The CDR3 sequence is 14 residues long. Looked up from germline, CDR1 is SGHDN and CDR2 is FVKESK.

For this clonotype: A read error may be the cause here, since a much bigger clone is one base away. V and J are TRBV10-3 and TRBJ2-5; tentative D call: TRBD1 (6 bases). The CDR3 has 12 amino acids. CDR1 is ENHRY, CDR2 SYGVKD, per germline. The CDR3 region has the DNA TGTGCCGTACAGGGAAACCAAGAGTCCCAGTACTTC. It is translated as CAVQGNQESQYF.

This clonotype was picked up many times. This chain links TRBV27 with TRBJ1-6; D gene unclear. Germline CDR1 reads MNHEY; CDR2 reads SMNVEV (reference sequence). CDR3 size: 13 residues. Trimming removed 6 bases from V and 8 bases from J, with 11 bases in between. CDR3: CASRGLRDSPLHF. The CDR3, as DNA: TGTGCCAGCAGAGGCTTACGGGATTCACCCCTCCACTTT.

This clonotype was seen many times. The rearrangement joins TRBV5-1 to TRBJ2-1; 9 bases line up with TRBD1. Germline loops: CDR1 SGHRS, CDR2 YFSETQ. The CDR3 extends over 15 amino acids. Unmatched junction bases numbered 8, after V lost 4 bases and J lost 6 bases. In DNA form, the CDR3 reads TGCGCCAGCAGCGTACAGGGGGCGCGAGGCAATGAGCAGTTCTTC. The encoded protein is CASSVQGARGNEQFF.

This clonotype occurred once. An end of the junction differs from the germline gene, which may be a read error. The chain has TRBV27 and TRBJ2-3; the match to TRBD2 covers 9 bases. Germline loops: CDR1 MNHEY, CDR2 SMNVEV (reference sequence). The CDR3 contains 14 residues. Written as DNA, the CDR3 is TGTGCCAGCAAGGCGGGAGGGCTCACAGATACGCAGTGTTTT. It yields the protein CASKAGGLTDTQCF.

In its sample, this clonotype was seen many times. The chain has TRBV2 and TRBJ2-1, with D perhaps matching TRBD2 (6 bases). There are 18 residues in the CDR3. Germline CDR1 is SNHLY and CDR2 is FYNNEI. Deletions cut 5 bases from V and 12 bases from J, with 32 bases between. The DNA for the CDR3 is TGTGCCAGCAGTTCGACGGCTGCCGGGACGACAATTGGGGGAGGGCAGTTCTTC. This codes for CASSSTAAGTTIGGGQFF.

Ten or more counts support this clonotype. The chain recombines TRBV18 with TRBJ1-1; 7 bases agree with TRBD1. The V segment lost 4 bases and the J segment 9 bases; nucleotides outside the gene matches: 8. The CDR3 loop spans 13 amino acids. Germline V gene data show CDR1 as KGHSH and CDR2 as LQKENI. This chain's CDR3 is CASSLGTETKAFF. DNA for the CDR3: TGTGCCAGCTCACTCGGGACAGAAACTAAAGCTTTCTTT.

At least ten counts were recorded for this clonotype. The CDR3 DNA sequence: TGTGCCAGCAGCGACGGACTAGCGGGAGTATTGGATACGCAGTATTTT. Translation gives CASSDGLAGVLDTQYF. This chain uses TRBV6-1 with TRBJ2-3, with 13 bases that match TRBD2. Germline CDR1 and CDR2: MNHNS and SASEGT. V lost 6 bases to trimming and J lost 6 bases; unmatched junction nucleotides: 9. This CDR3 has 16 amino acids.

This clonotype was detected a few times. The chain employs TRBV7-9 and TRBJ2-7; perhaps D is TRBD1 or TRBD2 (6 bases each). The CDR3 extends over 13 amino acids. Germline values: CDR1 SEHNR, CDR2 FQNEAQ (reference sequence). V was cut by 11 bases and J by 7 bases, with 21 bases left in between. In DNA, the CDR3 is TGTGCCGGGAAGAGGGGGGCCTGGGAGGAGCAGTACTTC. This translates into CAGKRGAWEEQYF.